These T cell receptor beta chains were read from a single sample in a study of blood T cell repertoires in COVID-19. TCRdb's copy holds only in-frame clones and misses some; the assay was immunoSEQ multiplex PCR. This sample has nearly 95,000 clones; almost 80% occur once, and the top ten carry roughly 15%. Sequencing input: peripheral blood. All receptors derive from a human donor in a cohort sampled during active COVID-19. The CDR3 runs from the conserved cysteine through the conserved F or W. A D gene is named only where the DNA matches it firmly. Some rows mark clone size as missing; the rest say once, few, many or name a class of expanded clone.

cdr3_nt cdr3_aa j_call d_call v_call clone_size
TGTGCCAGCAGCTCACGAATCGGACAGGGGGCTATTGGGGAGACCCAGTACTTC CASSSRIGQGAIGETQYF TRBJ2-5 TRBD1 TRBV9 NA
TGTGCCACTCCAGGAGGTGATGAAAAACTGTTTTTT CATPGGDEKLFF TRBJ1-4 NA TRBV28 once
TGCGCCAGCAGCTCCGGCCTACAGGGTTTTGGCTACGAGCAGTACTTC CASSSGLQGFGYEQYF TRBJ2-7 NA TRBV5-1 NA
TGCGCCAGCAGCTACGACTACGCCATGGAAGAGCAGTACTTC CASSYDYAMEEQYF TRBJ2-7 NA TRBV5-1 NA
TGTGCCAGCAGTCCCCAGGGGTATAATCAGCCCCAGCATTTT CASSPQGYNQPQHF TRBJ1-5 NA TRBV6-5 few
TGTGCCAGTTCGGAGGGGACGAACACTGAAGCTTTCTTT CASSEGTNTEAFF TRBJ1-1 NA TRBV27 NA
TGTGCCAGCGTCGTACAGGGGTACACTGAAGCTTTCTTT CASVVQGYTEAFF TRBJ1-1 TRBD1 TRBV28 few
TGTGCCAGCAGCTTAGTCGGCGGGAGCAATGAGCAGTTCTTC CASSLVGGSNEQFF TRBJ2-1 TRBD2 TRBV7-2 NA
TGTGCCAGCAGCGTAAGCGGACAGGATTATGGCTACACCTTC CASSVSGQDYGYTF TRBJ1-2 TRBD1 TRBV9 few
TGTGCCAGCAGTGATGGAGCGGGGGGGTACGAGCAGTACTTC CASSDGAGGYEQYF TRBJ2-7 TRBD2 TRBV6-4 NA
TGTGCCAGCAGTTACTCGAGGGTACCAGACAATGAGCAGTTCTTC CASSYSRVPDNEQFF TRBJ2-1 NA TRBV6-2/TRBV6-3 NA
TGTGCCAGCTCAGTACAGGGGGCGCTAACAGATACGCAGTATTTT CASSVQGALTDTQYF TRBJ2-3 TRBD1 TRBV18 NA
TGTGCCAGCTCACCAGACACCTCCTCCTACGAGCAGTACTTC CASSPDTSSYEQYF TRBJ2-7 NA TRBV18 NA
TGTGCCAGCAGTTACGTCCGGGAGGGCATCTACAATGAGCAGTTCTTC CASSYVREGIYNEQFF TRBJ2-1 TRBD2 TRBV6-6 NA
TGTGCCAGCAGCTTATGGGACATCACCTACGAGCAGTACTTC CASSLWDITYEQYF TRBJ2-7 NA TRBV11-2 NA
TGCGCCACCGGACAGGGGCTGGAAGAGCAGTACTTC CATGQGLEEQYF TRBJ2-7 TRBD1 TRBV23-1 NA
TGTGCCAGCAGGGGAAATTACTGGCGGGACGGCTCCTACGAGCAGTACTTC CASRGNYWRDGSYEQYF TRBJ2-7 NA TRBV28 NA
TGTGCCAGCAGTTACTCAACGAGGGGGAGCACTGAAGCTTTCTTT CASSYSTRGSTEAFF TRBJ1-1 NA TRBV6-5 NA